The 15 T cell receptor beta chains presented below share a single source sample, sequenced in a study of T cell responses to AZD1222 COVID-19 vaccine. Assay: immunoSEQ multiplex PCR; the TCRdb copy retains only in-frame clones and omits some. The sample has around 120,000 clones, roughly 84% seen once. The specimen was peripheral blood, collected 28 days after the second AZD1222 dose. The source of these receptors is an adult who received the AZD1222 COVID-19 vaccine.

J is TRBJ2-3 and V is TRBV7-2, with 15 positions matching TRBD2. CDR3 length: 19 amino acids. With V trimmed by 3 bases and J by 0 bases, 7 bases remained unmatched. Germline CDR1 is SGHTA and CDR2 is FQGNSA. For the CDR3, the DNA is TGTGCCAGCAGCTTGGGACTAGCGGGGGGAACAACTAGCACAGATACGCAGTATTTT. It is translated as CASSLGLAGGTTSTDTQYF.

The V call is TRBV5-1, the J call TRBJ2-7; D may be TRBD2 (6 bases). The ends were cut back, 4 bases at V and 0 bases at J, with 17 bases in the middle. The CDR3 runs to 16 residues. CDR1 SGHRS and CDR2 YFSETQ come from the germline V gene. This chain's CDR3 is CASSRELGGNSYEQYF. The CDR3 nucleotides read TGCGCCAGCAGCCGCGAGCTCGGAGGGAACTCCTACGAGCAGTACTTC.

CDR3: CASSNEWGGYTF. The CDR3 DNA sequence: TGTGCCAGCAGTAACGAGTGGGGTGGCTACACCTTC. The rearrangement joins TRBV12-3 or TRBV12-4 to TRBJ1-2; no clear D gene. V dropped 5 bases and J dropped 7 bases, with 11 bases sitting between them. The CDR3 contains 12 residues.

This clone was detected only once. V gene TRBV18 combines with J gene TRBJ1-6; D unclear. V was cut by 0 bases and J by 7 bases, with 7 bases left in between. The CDR3 length is 14 residues. Germline lookup yields CDR1 KGHSH and CDR2 LQKENI. CDR3: CASSPPPENSPLHF. The CDR3 bases are TGTGCCAGCTCACCACCCCCAGAGAATTCACCCCTCCACTTT.

The genes are TRBV14 and TRBJ2-2; 7 nucleotides agree with TRBD2. The germline V gene encodes CDR1 SGHDN and CDR2 FVKESK. V dropped 1 base and J dropped 6; count of bases not matched to a gene: 11. CDR3 length: 17 residues. DNA of the CDR3: TGTGCCAGCAGCCAAGTCGACCAGCAAGCGGGGCCCGGGGAGCTGTTTTTT. It yields the protein CASSQVDQQAGPGELFF.

The gene calls are TRBV10-3 and TRBJ1-1, with unresolved D. Trimming took 4 bases from V and 8 from J, leaving 11 bases between them. Looked up from germline, CDR1 is ENHRY and CDR2 is SYGVKD. The CDR3 length is 12 residues. The CDR3 DNA is TGTGCCATCAGTGCGGTAGCAGCCGAAGCTTTCTTT. Translated, it gives CAISAVAAEAFF.

The rearrangement links TRBV3-1 (or the pseudogene TRBV3-2) to TRBJ2-1, with 7 positions matching TRBD2. The CDR3 is 11 amino acids. Germline assignment: CDR1 LGHDT and CDR2 YNNKEL (reference sequence). Trimming removed 4 bases from V and 15 bases from J; junction bases left unmatched: 6. The CDR3: CASSLGTISFF. DNA of the CDR3: TGTGCCAGCAGCCTCGGGACTATATCGTTCTTC.

This clone has just a few counts. J is TRBJ1-6 and V is TRBV9; no clear D. Germline V gene data show CDR1 as SGDLS and CDR2 as YYNGEE. V lost 4 bases and J lost 0, with 11 bases in between. The CDR3 totals 16 residues. The CDR3 loop is CASSSAPSSYNSPLHF. The CDR3 coding sequence is TGTGCCAGCAGCTCCGCCCCGAGCTCCTATAATTCACCCCTCCACTTT.

This chain uses TRBV18 with TRBJ1-6; D unclear. The CDR3 consists of 17 residues. V lost 4 bases, J lost 1 base, and 14 bases lay in between. Germline values: CDR1 KGHSH, CDR2 LQKENI. In DNA form, the CDR3 reads TGTGCCAGCTCACGGCTTCAGGAAAGGTCCTATAATTCACCCCTCCACTTT. It translates to CASSRLQERSYNSPLHF.

This chain links TRBV18 with TRBJ2-7; 9 bases line up with TRBD1. The CDR3 has 13 amino acids. From germline, CDR1 is KGHSH and CDR2 LQKENI. The ends lost 2 bases at V and 4 bases at J; junction bases unmatched: 0. CDR3 nucleotides: TGTGCCAGCTCACCAGGGACAGGGTACGAGCAGTACTTC. Encoded protein: CASSPGTGYEQYF.

The chain joins TRBV28 to TRBJ1-2; 7 bases are shared with TRBD1. This CDR3 contains 11 residues. Germline V lookup: CDR1 MDHEN, CDR2 SYDVKM. Trimming cost V 6 bases and J 10 bases; bases outside gene matches: 5. CDR3 DNA sequence: TGTGCCAGCAGCCCAACAGGGGACTACACCTTC. It yields the protein CASSPTGDYTF.

The chain links TRBV6-2 or TRBV6-3 to TRBJ1-1; tentatively, D is TRBD1 (5 bases). The CDR3 totals 14 residues. V lost 5 bases to trimming and J lost 10 bases, with 20 bases between them. CDR1 is MNHEY, CDR2 SVGEGT, per germline. The CDR3 sequence is CASSRMLDILAAFF. As DNA, the CDR3 is TGTGCCAGCAGTCGAATGTTGGACATCTTAGCAGCTTTCTTT.

The chain links TRBV2 to TRBJ1-5, with a tentative D call TRBD1 (6 bases). The length of the CDR3 is 13 residues. Germline CDR1 SNHLY, CDR2 FYNNEI. Trimming took off 3 bases at V and 6 bases at J, with 9 bases between the two ends. CDR3 region: CASSDSGVQPQHF. CDR3 in DNA: TGTGCCAGCAGTGACTCAGGGGTTCAGCCCCAGCATTTT.

This chain links TRBV4-2 with TRBJ1-1; D not certain. The CDR3 loop spans 17 amino acids. The germline V gene has CDR1 LGHNA and CDR2 YNFKEQ. Trimming removed 4 bases at V and 2 bases at J, with 20 bases between. This CDR3 is CASSPSLGRPYNTEAFF. The CDR3 DNA reads as TGTGCCAGCAGCCCCTCCCTAGGCAGACCGTACAACACTGAAGCTTTCTTT.

V and J are TRBV7-9 and TRBJ2-7; 10 nucleotides line up with TRBD1. The V gene's germline CDR1 is SEHNR and CDR2 FQNEAQ (reference sequence). V lost 7 bases and J lost 7; bases outside the gene matches: 13. The CDR3 is made up of 15 amino acids. CDR3 in amino acids: CASNKPGQGLAEQYF. CDR3 nucleotide sequence: TGTGCCAGCAATAAACCGGGACAGGGGTTGGCGGAGCAGTACTTC.